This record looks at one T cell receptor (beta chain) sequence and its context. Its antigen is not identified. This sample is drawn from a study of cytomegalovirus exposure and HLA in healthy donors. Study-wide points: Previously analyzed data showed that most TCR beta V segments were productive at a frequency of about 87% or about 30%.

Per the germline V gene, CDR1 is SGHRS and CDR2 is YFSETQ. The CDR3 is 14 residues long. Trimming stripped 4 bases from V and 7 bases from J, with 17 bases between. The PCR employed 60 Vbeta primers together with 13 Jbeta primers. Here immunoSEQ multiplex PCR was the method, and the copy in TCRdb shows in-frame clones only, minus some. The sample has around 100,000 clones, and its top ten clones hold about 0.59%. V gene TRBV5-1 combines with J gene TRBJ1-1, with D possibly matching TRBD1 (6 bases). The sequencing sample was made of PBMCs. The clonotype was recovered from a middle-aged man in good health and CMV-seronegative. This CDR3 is CASSTMPGHVEAFF. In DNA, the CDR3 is TGCGCCAGCAGCACAATGCCGGGACACGTTGAAGCTTTCTTT.